The T cell receptor (beta chain) described here comes from a study of T cell repertoires in cytomegalovirus infection. Across the whole study: The study used recently identified HLA-C-restricted and well-studied HLA-B-restricted CMV epitopes. Matching HLA type, along with CMV infection, was indicated by public TCR beta signatures.

Worth noting for this clonotype: Antigen unknown.

The study, taken as a whole, reports: The ex vivo response was dominated by HLA-C-restricted CMV-specific TCR beta clonotypes.

Looked up from germline, CDR1 is MNHEY and CDR2 is SMNVEV (reference sequence). The CDR3 has 15 residues. Trimming removed 2 bases from V and 5 bases from J; junction bases left unmatched: 4. Each CDR3 protein gets one entry after TCRdb re-called the reads with MiXCR. The data hold hundreds of thousands of distinct CDR3 sequences, with 30% to 40% observed a single time. The sequence was obtained from a human donor in good health (CMV status not recorded). Some clones in this sample may be carry-over from other donors' samples. The specimen was cultured PBMCs, collected from culture after CMV antigen stimulation. This chain links TRBV27 with TRBJ2-1; 9 nucleotides match TRBD2. The chain's CDR3 is CASSLLGGRDNEQFF. CDR3 in DNA: TGTGCCAGCAGTTTACTGGGCGGGAGGGACAATGAGCAGTTCTTC.